Below, 13 T cell receptor beta chains from the same sample are listed, as sequenced in a study of CD8 T cells in ankylosing spondylitis. One entry per CDR3 protein, called by TCRdb with MiXCR from the 5' RACE reads. This sample yields more than 250,000 distinct CDR3 sequences, of which about 9.9% are seen a single time; about 10% belongs to the top ten. Source material: blood, either unsorted or a sorted T cell fraction (not recorded which). These receptor sequences come from a female donor with ankylosing spondylitis or in good health (not recorded which).

The chain has TRBV28 and TRBJ1-2; tentatively, D is TRBD1 (5 bases). Germline-derived CDR1 and CDR2 are MDHEN and SYDVKM. The CDR3 is 14 amino acids. V was clipped by 4 bases and J by 2 bases, with 11 bases between them. The CDR3 DNA reads as TGTGCCAGCAGTTACGACAGACCCAACTATGGCTACACCTTC. It encodes CASSYDRPNYGYTF.

Many counts were recorded for this clonotype. This chain connects TRBV5-1 to TRBJ2-7, with 8 bases matching TRBD1. This CDR3 has 19 amino acids. The germline V gene encodes CDR1 SGHRS and CDR2 YFSETQ. J gave up 2 bases and V 3 bases, and 19 bases lay outside the gene matches. CDR3: CASSSSLGQGAGKAYEQYF. CDR3 DNA sequence: TGCGCCAGCAGCTCCAGCTTAGGGCAGGGGGCAGGGAAAGCCTACGAGCAGTACTTC.

A few counts support this clonotype. J is TRBJ2-1 and V is TRBV6-2 or TRBV6-3, with 10 bases aligning to TRBD2. Trimming at V came to 2 bases and at J to 7 bases, leaving 14 bases not matched to a gene. Germline V gene sequence: CDR1 MNHEY, CDR2 SVGEGT. The CDR3 has 18 residues. DNA of the CDR3: TGTGCCAGCAGTTACGATCTAAACATAGCGGGAGGCTGGAATGAGCAGTTCTTC. Translation gives CASSYDLNIAGGWNEQFF.

This clonotype was recorded many times. This chain joins TRBV5-1 and TRBJ2-3; D remains unclear. V lost 0 bases, J lost 5 bases, and 4 bases lay in between. CDR1 and CDR2 (germline): SGHRS, YFSETQ. CDR3 size: 12 residues. The CDR3 region has the DNA TGCGCCAGCAGCTTGGGTGAAGATACGCAGTATTTT. It encodes CASSLGEDTQYF.

The V gene is TRBV11-2, the J gene TRBJ2-3; 14 bases agree with TRBD2. V lost 5 bases and J lost 6; bases outside the gene matches: 16. The CDR3 consists of 19 residues. Germline values: CDR1 SGHAT, CDR2 FQNNGV. The DNA for the CDR3 is TGTGCCAGCAGCCTCCGACTAGCGGGAGGGTTGCTCGCTCGGGATACGCAGTATTTT. Translated, it gives CASSLRLAGGLLARDTQYF. The entire variable domain, with the rest obtained from reference TRBV11-2 and TRBJ2-3, is as follows: EAGVAQSPRYKIIEKRQSVAFWCNPISGHATLYWYQQILGQGPKLLIQFQNNGVVDDSQLPKDRFSAERLKGVDSTLKIQPAKLEDSAVYLCASSLRLAGGLLARDTQYFGPGTRLTVL.

This clonotype was observed many times. J is TRBJ2-1 and V is TRBV12-3 or TRBV12-4; D not certain. With 3 bases removed from V and 0 bases from J, the gap between germline ends came to 9 bases. The CDR3 sequence is 15 residues long. The CDR3 region is CASSLGFPSYNEQFF. In nucleotides, the CDR3 is TGTGCCAGCAGTTTGGGCTTCCCCTCCTACAATGAGCAGTTCTTC.

This clonotype was seen at least ten times. The rearrangement links TRBV3-1 to TRBJ1-2; perhaps TRBD1 as D (6 bases). The CDR3 loop spans 15 amino acids. From germline, CDR1 is LGHDT and CDR2 YNNKEL (reference sequence). The V end was cut by 1 base, the J end by 4 bases, with 13 bases between. The CDR3 bases are TGTGCCAGCAGCCAAGGGGCCAGGGGTACCTATGGCTACACCTTC. Its translation: CASSQGARGTYGYTF.

In this sample, this clonotype turned up a few times. This chain links TRBV5-1 with TRBJ1-4; no clear D. Germline V gives CDR1 SGHRS, CDR2 YFSETQ. The CDR3 spans 14 residues. Trimming shortened V by 4 bases and J by 2 bases, and 9 bases separated the two germline ends. CDR3 DNA sequence: TGCGCCAGCAGCCCTGGGTCCACTAATGAAAAACTGTTTTTT. This sequence encodes CASSPGSTNEKLFF.

This clonotype was seen ten or more times. The rearrangement links TRBV20-1 to TRBJ1-3; no clear D gene. The CDR3 extends over 14 amino acids. V shed 1 base and J shed 0 bases, with 7 bases lying between them. In germline, CDR1 is DFQATT, CDR2 SNEGSKA (reference sequence). CDR3 sequence: CSARASSSGNTIYF. As DNA, the CDR3 is TGCAGTGCTAGAGCCAGCAGCTCTGGAAACACCATATATTTT.

There are many counts of this clonotype. The J gene is TRBJ1-2, the V gene TRBV12-3 or TRBV12-4; D remains unclear. CDR3 length: 13 amino acids. V lost 4 bases and J 4 bases, leaving 10 bases between the germline ends. The CDR3 nucleotides are TGTGCCAGCAGTTCCCTAACAGCCTATGGCTACACCTTC. Its protein product is CASSSLTAYGYTF.

The V call is TRBV6-1, the J call TRBJ2-1; D unclear. The germline CDR1 and CDR2 sequences are MNHNS and SASEGT. Trimming removed 6 bases at V and 9 bases at J, with 12 bases between. The CDR3 covers 12 residues. CDR3: CASRPHLGEQFF. The CDR3 DNA reads TGTGCCAGCAGGCCCCACCTGGGTGAGCAGTTCTTC.

At least ten counts were recorded for this clonotype. The chain employs TRBV5-1 and TRBJ1-2; possible D gene TRBD1, 5 bases. Trimming removed 7 bases from V and 4 bases from J, with 17 bases in between. Per the germline V gene, CDR1 is SGHRS and CDR2 is YFSETQ. The CDR3 loop spans 14 amino acids. CDR3 coding DNA: TGCGCCAGCTCTGAGGGGTCAGGTGGCTATGGCTACACCTTC. As protein: CASSEGSGGYGYTF.

The rearrangement links TRBV24-1 to TRBJ2-1; 15 bases are shared with TRBD2. The germline gives CDR1 KGHDR, CDR2 SFDVKD. Losses at the gene ends were 4 bases for V and 4 bases for J; bases not matched to a gene: 16. CDR3 length: 21 residues. CDR3 in DNA: TGTGCCACCAGTGACCCCGGACTAGCGGGAGGGCTCGAAGGGATATACAATGAGCAGTTCTTC. Translated: CATSDPGLAGGLEGIYNEQFF.